This T cell receptor beta chain was captured in a study of T cell responses to AZD1222 COVID-19 vaccine. Measured with immunoSEQ multiplex PCR; TCRdb has only the in-frame clones, and not every one. Of 150,000 to 180,000 clones in the sample, roughly nine tenths were seen once. This clone appeared once. The target antigen is unknown. Study-level points and caveats: A mostly white British donor set with more females was recruited, and clonal diversity was possibly underestimated.

Trimming at V came to 2 bases and at J to 3 bases, leaving 6 bases not matched to a gene. From germline, CDR1 is MNHEY and CDR2 SVGAGI. This CDR3 is built from 15 residues. The chain joins TRBV6-5 to TRBJ1-1; 7 bases match TRBD1. The sequencing used peripheral blood, collected on day 0 of AZD1222 vaccination. The TCR sequence derives from an adult in good health. In DNA, the CDR3 is TGTGCCAGCAGTTACGGGACCGACAGGGACACTGAAGCTTTCTTT. This encodes CASSYGTDRDTEAFF.